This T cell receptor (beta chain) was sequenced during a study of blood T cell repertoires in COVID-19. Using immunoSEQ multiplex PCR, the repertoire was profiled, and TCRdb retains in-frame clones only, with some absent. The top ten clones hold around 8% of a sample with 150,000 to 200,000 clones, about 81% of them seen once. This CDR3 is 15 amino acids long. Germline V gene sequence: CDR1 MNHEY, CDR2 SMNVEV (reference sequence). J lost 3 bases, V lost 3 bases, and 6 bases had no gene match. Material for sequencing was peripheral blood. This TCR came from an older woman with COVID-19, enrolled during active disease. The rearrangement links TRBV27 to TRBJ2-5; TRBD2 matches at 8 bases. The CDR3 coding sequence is TGTGCCAGCAGTTTTCGGCGGGAGGAGGAAGAGACCCAGTACTTC. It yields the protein CASSFRREEEETQYF.